These T cell receptor beta chains were read from a single sample in a study of cytomegalovirus exposure and HLA in healthy donors. Method: immunoSEQ multiplex PCR; TCRdb's copy keeps in-frame clones and lacks some. The sample records 150,000 to 180,000 clones, roughly three quarters being singletons. Sequencing used PBMCs. These receptors were taken from a man aged 25-45 years in good health and CMV-seropositive. Each CDR3 is given with its conserved first and last residue. A D gene is named only where the DNA matches it firmly. Clone size is stated in some rows and not others, as once, few, many or a class when expanded.

NA,15,TRBD1,TRBJ1-5,TRBV18,TGTGCCAGCTCACCAAACGAGGGGGCAGGTCAGCCCCAGCATTTT,CASSPNEGAGQPQHF
NA,15,TRBD1,TRBJ1-1,TRBV27,TGTGCCAGCAGTTTATCACCAGGGGGCTTAACTGAAGCTTTCTTT,CASSLSPGGLTEAFF
NA,16,TRBD2,TRBJ2-3,TRBV5-1,TGCGCCAGCAGCTTGGCCCTAGCGGGAGTCACAGATACGCAGTATTTT,CASSLALAGVTDTQYF
NA,14,NA,TRBJ1-5,TRBV4-1,TGCGCCAGCAGCCAGGGGCAGGGCAAGGAGCCCCAGCATTTT,CASSQGQGKEPQHF
once,16,NA,TRBJ2-7,TRBV6-1,TGTGCCAGCAGTGAGGGGGGTCGTGGTTGGATAGACGAGCAGTACTTC,CASSEGGRGWIDEQYF
NA,14,NA,TRBJ2-5,TRBV9,TGTGCCAGCAGCTCCACGGGACTGGGAGAGACCCAGTACTTC,CASSSTGLGETQYF
NA,15,TRBD2,TRBJ2-7,TRBV11-2,TGTGCCAGCAGCTCATCCGGGACTAGCGTTCCTTCGCAGTACTTC,CASSSSGTSVPSQYF
NA,16,NA,TRBJ1-1,TRBV7-9,TGTGCCAGCAGCCTGTTCTCTCCGGGGGGGAACACTGAAGCTTTCTTT,CASSLFSPGGNTEAFF
NA,12,NA,TRBJ1-1,TRBV13,TGTGCCAGCAGCCAAGGGACTACTGAAGCTTTCTTT,CASSQGTTEAFF
NA,14,TRBD2,TRBJ2-2,TRBV19,TGTGCCAGTAGTATGGGGGGGAGCACCGGGGAGCTGTTTTTT,CASSMGGSTGELFF
NA,13,NA,TRBJ1-2,TRBV7-2,TGTGCCAGCAGCTTATTGCCAGTTAATGGCTACACCTTC,CASSLLPVNGYTF
NA,17,TRBD2,TRBJ2-2,TRBV9,TGTGCCAGCAGCTCCGGAATAGCGGGGGGGCGGAACGGGGAGCTGTTTTTT,CASSSGIAGGRNGELFF
NA,13,TRBD2,TRBJ2-7,TRBV5-1,TGCGCCAGCAGCCCCCGGGAGGGCTACGAGCAGTACTTC,CASSPREGYEQYF
few,13,NA,TRBJ2-5,TRBV19,TGTGCCAGTAGTGCCGGGACTCTTGAGACCCAGTACTTC,CASSAGTLETQYF
NA,16,TRBD1,TRBJ2-7,TRBV5-4,TGTGCCAGCAGCATGAGTAGGGGGACAGGGGCCTACGAGCAGTACTTC,CASSMSRGTGAYEQYF
NA,14,TRBD1,TRBJ2-2,TRBV6-5,TGTGCCAGCAAGGGACAGCTGAACACCGGGGAGCTGTTTTTT,CASKGQLNTGELFF
NA,15,TRBD1,TRBJ1-5,TRBV30,TGTGCCTGGAGTCTGGGGACCCAGGGGGTACGGCCCCAGCATTTT,CAWSLGTQGVRPQHF
NA,17,NA,TRBJ1-5,TRBV21-1,TGTGCCAGCACTGACAGGAGAACCTTCAATAGCAATCAGCCCCAGCATTTT,CASTDRRTFNSNQPQHF
NA,16,TRBD1,TRBJ2-6,TRBV18,TGTGCCAGCTCAATCACAGGGGGCTCTGGGGCCAACGTCCTGACTTTC,CASSITGGSGANVLTF
NA,11,NA,TRBJ1-1,TRBV2,TGTGCCAGCAGCCCCGAGGGTAAAGCTTTCTTT,CASSPEGKAFF
NA,18,NA,TRBJ1-2,TRBV29-1,TGCAGCGTTGAACTGGCGGCGGGGGGGGCACAGGGTCCCTATGGCTACACCTTC,CSVELAAGGAQGPYGYTF
NA,18,TRBD1,TRBJ1-4,TRBV4-3,TGCGCCAGCAGCCGAAGCCCTATCAGGGGGGCAACTAATGAAAAACTGTTTTTT,CASSRSPIRGATNEKLFF
NA,15,NA,TRBJ1-1,TRBV13,TGTGCCAGCAGCTTACGGAGACCCCTGAACACTGAAGCTTTCTTT,CASSLRRPLNTEAFF
few,14,NA,TRBJ2-1,TRBV19,TGTGCCACAAAAGGAGTGATCCCCTACAATGAGCAGTTCTTC,CATKGVIPYNEQFF
NA,12,NA,TRBJ2-3,TRBV29-1,TGCAGCGTTGTTGTCGGCACAGATACGCAGTATTTT,CSVVVGTDTQYF
NA,16,NA,TRBJ2-1,TRBV7-3,TGTGCCAGCAGCTTAACTCCGGGCACGCCCGGGGATGAGCAGTTCTTC,CASSLTPGTPGDEQFF
NA,14,TRBD1,TRBJ2-7,TRBV6-1,TGTGCCAGCAGTGCAACGACAGGGGGTGGCGAGCAGTACTTC,CASSATTGGGEQYF
NA,16,TRBD2,TRBJ2-1,TRBV30,TGTGCCTGGAGTGTACTGGCTAGCGGGAGAAAGGGTGAGCAGTTCTTC,CAWSVLASGRKGEQFF
NA,15,NA,TRBJ2-7,TRBV29-1,TGCAGCGTTATTAGTGGGGCCGGCTTTTTTCACGAGCAGTACTTC,CSVISGAGFFHEQYF
NA,18,TRBD2,TRBJ2-6,TRBV2,TGTGCCAGCAGTGAATGGTTAGCGGGGGAGTCTGGGGCCAACGTCCTGACTTTC,CASSEWLAGESGANVLTF
few,18,TRBD1,TRBJ1-3,TRBV10-3,TGTGCCATCAGTGAGTGGGGGGGGACAGGGACCTCTGGAAACACCATATATTTT,CAISEWGGTGTSGNTIYF
NA,14,TRBD2,TRBJ2-7,TRBV5-1,TGCGCCAGCAGTTTCGGACTAGCGGGTTACGAGCAGTACTTC,CASSFGLAGYEQYF
NA,17,TRBD2,TRBJ2-5,TRBV5-1,TGCGCCAGCAGCTTGGCCGGACTAGCGGGAGGGGAAGAGACCCAGTACTTC,CASSLAGLAGGEETQYF
NA,13,NA,TRBJ2-1,TRBV2,TGTGCCAGCAAACAGAGCTCCTACAATGAGCAGTTCTTC,CASKQSSYNEQFF
NA,11,TRBD2,TRBJ2-1,TRBV6-5,TGTGCCAGCAAAGAGCGGGGTGAGCAGTTCTTC,CASKERGEQFF
once,12,NA,TRBJ2-7,TRBV9,TGTGCCAGCAGCACCGGGTCCTACGAGCAGTACTTC,CASSTGSYEQYF
NA,14,NA,TRBJ2-2,TRBV6-6,TGTGCCAGCAGAAGCGAGTCGGACACCGGGGAGCTGTTTTTT,CASRSESDTGELFF
NA,17,NA,TRBJ1-3,TRBV21-1,TGTGCCAGCAGCAAAGCGGGTTACAGGGGGCTCCTGAGCACCATATATTTT,CASSKAGYRGLLSTIYF
NA,15,NA,TRBJ1-1,TRBV7-9,TGTGCCAGCAGCTCCTTCGAACCGGGGAACACTGAAGCTTTCTTT,CASSSFEPGNTEAFF
NA,14,NA,TRBJ2-7,TRBV27,TGTGCCAGCAGCTACGGGAGCGGGTCCTACGAGCAGTACTTC,CASSYGSGSYEQYF
NA,15,TRBD1,TRBJ2-1,TRBV6-5,TGTGCCAGCAGTCCACCACAGGGGAAGGCGGGTGATCAGTTCTTC,CASSPPQGKAGDQFF
NA,16,TRBD1,TRBJ1-3,TRBV4-2,TGTGCCAGCAGCCAGGATGACAGGGGATCTGGAAACACCATATATTTT,CASSQDDRGSGNTIYF
NA,15,NA,TRBJ1-5,TRBV6-5,TGTGCCAGCAGTTTCATTGACAGCCGGAATCAGCCCCAGCATTTT,CASSFIDSRNQPQHF
NA,15,NA,TRBJ2-1,TRBV6-1,TGTGCCAGCAGTGAAGTTGGGTTAGCGGCCAATGAGCAGTTCTTC,CASSEVGLAANEQFF
NA,18,TRBD2,TRBJ2-1,TRBV30,TGTGCCTGGAAGGGGATAGCGGGAGGCCTAAGCTCCTACAATGAGCAGTTCTTC,CAWKGIAGGLSSYNEQFF
NA,13,NA,TRBJ2-3,TRBV30,TGTGCCTTGGAGGGCGGCGGCACAGATACGCAGTATTTT,CALEGGGTDTQYF
NA,14,TRBD1,TRBJ2-1,TRBV9,TGTGCCAGCAGCAGACAGGGGGCAAGCAATGAGCAGTTCTTC,CASSRQGASNEQFF
NA,15,NA,TRBJ2-7,TRBV11-2,TGTGCCAGCAGCTATTTAAAGGGGGGGGGCTACGAGCAGTACTTC,CASSYLKGGGYEQYF
NA,13,TRBD2,TRBJ2-5,TRBV15,TGTGCCACCAATAGAGCGGGGGAAGAGACCCAGTACTTC,CATNRAGEETQYF
NA,14,TRBD1,TRBJ1-1,TRBV5-1,TGCGCCAGCAGCGTCCGGACAGGGGACACTGAAGCTTTCTTT,CASSVRTGDTEAFF
NA,17,TRBD2,TRBJ2-2,TRBV9,TGTGCCAGCAGCGTAAGGGTGGGGGGGTTAGAGACCGGGGAGCTGTTTTTT,CASSVRVGGLETGELFF
NA,15,NA,TRBJ1-1,TRBV19,TGTGCCAGTAGCCTTCAGTCGTTTCGGAACACTGAAGCTTTCTTT,CASSLQSFRNTEAFF
NA,14,NA,TRBJ2-7,TRBV7-3,TGTGCCAGCAGCTTAGAGGGAAGCTCCTACGAGCAGTACTTC,CASSLEGSSYEQYF
NA,13,NA,TRBJ1-1,TRBV7-8,TGTGCCAGCAGAGTACAGCAGCTCACTGAAGCTTTCTTT,CASRVQQLTEAFF
NA,16,NA,TRBJ2-3,TRBV9,TGTGCCAGCAGCGTAGGGGCTATACCTAGCACAGATACGCAGTATTTT,CASSVGAIPSTDTQYF